This T cell receptor (beta chain) was profiled in a study of siplizumab effects on memory and regulatory T cells. Germline V gene data show CDR1 as LNHDA and CDR2 as SQIVND (reference sequence). This CDR3 spans 13 amino acids. Trimming took off 5 bases at V and 5 bases at J, with 10 bases between the two ends. Repertoires were generated with immunoSEQ multiplex PCR, while TCRdb's copy carries only in-frame clones and drops some. The sample holds roughly 68,000 clones, just over 95% seen once. Sequences were obtained from naive CD8+ T cells sorted from blood. The sequence came from a human donor in good health. The gene calls are TRBV19 and TRBJ2-1; D is unresolved. The CDR3 spells CASSPPANNEQFF. CDR3 nucleotide sequence: TGTGCCAGTAGTCCCCCGGCGAACAATGAGCAGTTCTTC.